This T cell receptor beta chain was sequenced for a study of cytomegalovirus exposure and HLA in healthy donors. V was pared by 7 bases and J by 10 bases, with 11 bases of the junction left unmatched. This CDR3 is built from 15 residues. Germline V gene sequence: CDR1 SGHAT, CDR2 FQNNGV. The PCR contained 60 Vbeta and 13 Jbeta primers. Measured with immunoSEQ multiplex PCR; TCRdb has only the in-frame clones, and not every one. The sample records 150,000 to 200,000 clones, 82% being singletons. Specimen: PBMCs. The clonotype comes from a woman aged 45-65 years in good health and CMV-seropositive. The chain couples TRBV11-2 to TRBJ2-1, with 12 nucleotides matching TRBD2. The CDR3 sequence is CASTRTSGTPLEQFF. CDR3 nucleotides: TGTGCCAGCACCCGGACTAGCGGGACCCCCCTGGAGCAGTTCTTC.